Presented here are 5 T cell receptor beta chains from one specimen sequenced in a study of circulating and synovial CD4+ cells in juvenile arthritis. Using immunoSEQ multiplex PCR, the repertoire was profiled, and TCRdb retains in-frame clones only, with some absent. Counted here are under 35,000 clones, just under 95% occurring once; the ten biggest clones make up about 3.1%. Sequenced input: CD4+ T cells from blood. These TCRs come from a human donor with juvenile idiopathic arthritis.

The chain combines TRBV27 with TRBJ2-2; 11 nucleotides match TRBD2. Germline assignment: CDR1 MNHEY and CDR2 SMNVEV (reference sequence). V lost 6 bases to trimming and J lost 6 bases; unmatched junction nucleotides: 9. CDR3 length: 16 residues. The CDR3 DNA reads as TGTGCCAGCAGCCTCCCTACTAGCGGGAGTTCCGGGGAGCTGTTTTTT. Its translation is CASSLPTSGSSGELFF.

V gene TRBV13 combines with J gene TRBJ2-1; maybe TRBD1 (5 bases). The V end lost 4 bases, the J end lost 8 bases, and 15 bases lay between the germline ends. Germline V lookup: CDR1 PRHDT, CDR2 FYEKMQ (reference sequence). The CDR3 has 14 residues. The CDR3 protein is CASSSDVRVHEQFF. The CDR3 DNA reads as TGTGCCAGCAGCTCGGACGTCAGGGTCCATGAGCAGTTCTTC.

The V call is TRBV28, the J call TRBJ2-5, with a weak D call TRBD2 (6 bases). This CDR3 contains 15 residues. With 7 bases removed from V and 5 bases from J, the gap between germline ends came to 20 bases. CDR1 is MDHEN and CDR2 is SYDVKM in the germline V gene. CDR3 residues: CASTMSLAVGETQYF. Here the CDR3 DNA reads TGTGCCAGCACCATGAGCTTAGCGGTGGGGGAGACCCAGTACTTC.

The chain couples TRBV15 to TRBJ1-1, with D tentatively TRBD1 (5 bases). The CDR3 totals 14 residues. Trimming stripped 6 bases from V and 2 bases from J, with 13 bases between. Germline assignment: CDR1 LNHNV and CDR2 YYDKDF (reference sequence). CDR3 nucleotide sequence: TGTGCCACCAGTCAGGGCAGGAGTAACACTGAAGCTTTCTTT. Its translation is CATSQGRSNTEAFF.

This rearrangement joins TRBV10-3 to TRBJ1-2, with 7 bases identical to TRBD1. CDR1 and CDR2 (germline): ENHRY, SYGVKD. The J segment lost 6 bases and the V segment lost 3 bases, leaving 10 bases of the junction unmatched. This CDR3 is built from 15 residues. As DNA, the CDR3 is TGTGCCATCAGTGACCAATTACAGGGGATCGATGGCTACACCTTC. It translates to CAISDQLQGIDGYTF.